The T cell receptor beta chain described here comes from a study of blood T cell repertoires in COVID-19. Turning to the study itself: Sites in the United States, Italy and Spain provided acute and convalescent COVID-19 samples. PBMCs, B-cell-depleted T cells, or T cells were the source of the cDNA or gDNA that made up the material.

Germline V CDR1 and CDR2: KGHSH, LQKENI. Trimming took off 3 bases at V and 6 bases at J, with 9 bases between the two ends. This CDR3 has 13 residues. This clone came up a few times. The sample has other DNA sequences that encode this CDR3 too. Original handling: Scientists estimated how many nucleated cells there were by amplifying reference gene primers. The data were produced by immunoSEQ multiplex PCR, yet TCRdb's version contains in-frame clones alone and is incomplete. Clonal size and the V and J genes are those of that table, whereas D and trimming came from the DNA. The sample has around 160,000 clones, 70% to 90% seen once.

The receptor was derived from a man aged 18-30 years with acute or convalescent COVID-19. Sequences were obtained from peripheral blood. The chain employs TRBV18 and TRBJ1-5; weak D call: TRBD1 (5 bases). CDR3 loop: CASSPTGGQPQHF. DNA for the CDR3: TGTGCCAGCTCACCCACGGGGGGTCAGCCCCAGCATTTT.